This TCR beta chain was identified in a study of shared clonotypes between healthy human individuals. Every subset had its genomic DNA shared out evenly among several immunoSEQ plates. Authors' analysis steps: ImmunoSEQ only sent back junction sequences with no quality scores, so filtering was done differently. TCRdb keeps only in-frame clones here, not all; method: immunoSEQ multiplex PCR. That table furnishes V, J and clone size, whereas the DNA furnished D and trimming. The sample lists roughly 2.2 million clones, 85% to 95% occurring once. The germline gives CDR1 GTSNPN, CDR2 SVGIG (reference sequence). The CDR3 covers 16 residues. J lost 5 bases, V lost 0 bases, and 6 bases had no gene match.

Sequencing was performed on naive CD4+ T cells from PBMCs. Documented subset: CD45RA+ positively selected. The chain uses TRBV30 and TRBJ2-5; 13 bases match TRBD2. The sequence came from a man aged 18 to 29 in good health. Some clones in this sample may be carry-over from other donors' samples. Here the CDR3 reads CAWSVLAGGPGETQYF. The CDR3 coding sequence is TGTGCCTGGAGTGTACTAGCGGGAGGGCCAGGGGAGACCCAGTACTTC. Together with reference TRBV30 and TRBJ2-5, the CDR3 gives the full variable domain: SQTIHQWPATLVQPVGSPLSLECTVEGTSNPNLYWYRQAAGRGLQLLFYSVGIGQISSEVPQNLSASRPQDRQFILSSKKLLLSDSGFYLCAWSVLAGGPGETQYFGPGTRLLVL.